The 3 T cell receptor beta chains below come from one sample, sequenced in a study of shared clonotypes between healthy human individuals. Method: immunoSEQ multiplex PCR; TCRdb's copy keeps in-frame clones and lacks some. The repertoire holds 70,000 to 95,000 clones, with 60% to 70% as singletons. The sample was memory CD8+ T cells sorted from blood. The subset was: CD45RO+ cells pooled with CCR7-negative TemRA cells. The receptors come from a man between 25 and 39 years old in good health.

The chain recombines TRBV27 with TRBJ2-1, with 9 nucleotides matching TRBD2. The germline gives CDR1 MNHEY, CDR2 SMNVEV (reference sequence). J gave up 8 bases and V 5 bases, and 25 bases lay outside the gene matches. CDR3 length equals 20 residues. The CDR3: CASSLQILSGGFEGVDEQFF. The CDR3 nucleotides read TGTGCCAGCAGTCTCCAAATCCTTAGCGGGGGATTTGAGGGTGTCGATGAGCAGTTCTTC.

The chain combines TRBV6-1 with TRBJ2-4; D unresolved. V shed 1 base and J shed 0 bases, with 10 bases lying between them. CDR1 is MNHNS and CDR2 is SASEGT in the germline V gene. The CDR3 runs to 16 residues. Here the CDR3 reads CASSEGWRLAKNIQYF. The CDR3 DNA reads TGTGCCAGCAGTGAAGGTTGGCGACTAGCCAAAAACATTCAGTACTTC.

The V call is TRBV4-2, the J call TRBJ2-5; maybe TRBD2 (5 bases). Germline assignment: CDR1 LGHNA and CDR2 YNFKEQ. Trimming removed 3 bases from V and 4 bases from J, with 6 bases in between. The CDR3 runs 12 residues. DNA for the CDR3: TGTGCCAGCAGCCACCGGGGAGAGACCCAGTACTTC. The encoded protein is CASSHRGETQYF.